The source of this TCR beta chain is a study of Ad26.COV2.S vaccination and SARS-CoV-2 variants. Findings and caveats of the study: Vaccinees showed greater spike-specific TCR breadth than placebo recipients.

Note on this clone: Its specificity is unknown.

Treatment described: roughly 18 received Ad26.COV2.S at low or high dose, single or two shots; 5 received placebo; per-sample allocation not given. Samples analyzed were those drawn on day 63 after the first vaccine or placebo injection. Profiled with immunoSEQ multiplex PCR; TCRdb holds only in-frame clones, not every one. The sample lists approximately 360,000 clones, 83% seen once, with roughly 7.4% in the top ten. V trimming: 5 bases; J trimming: 1 base; junction bases outside the gene matches: 10. The germline gives CDR1 MNHNY, CDR2 SVGAGI (reference sequence). The CDR3 covers 17 residues. This chain uses TRBV6-6 with TRBJ2-3; 9 bases align to TRBD2. This TCR derives from a person aged 18-65 years who received the Ad26.COV2.S COVID-19 vaccine or a placebo. Sequences were derived from peripheral blood, sampled in a trial of Ad26.COV2.S vaccine versus placebo. This CDR3 is CASSPLGAGGRTDTQYF. The CDR3 coding sequence is TGTGCCAGCAGTCCCCTCGGGGCGGGAGGGCGCACAGATACGCAGTATTTT.